This T cell receptor (beta chain) was documented in a study of T cell responses to AZD1222 COVID-19 vaccine. The CDR3 totals 15 residues. V trimming: 5 bases; J trimming: 0 bases; junction bases outside the gene matches: 4. Germline V lookup: CDR1 MNHEY, CDR2 SMNVEV (reference sequence). Sequenced by immunoSEQ multiplex PCR; TCRdb stores in-frame clones only, minus some. In the table there are about 130,000 clones, 86% of which are singletons. V is TRBV27 and J is TRBJ1-5; 7 positions match TRBD1. The specimen comprised peripheral blood, sampled on day 0 of AZD1222 vaccination. The sequence derives from an adult in good health. The CDR3 sequence is CASSTGEHSNQPQHF. DNA for the CDR3: TGTGCCAGCAGTACAGGGGAACATAGCAATCAGCCCCAGCATTTT.